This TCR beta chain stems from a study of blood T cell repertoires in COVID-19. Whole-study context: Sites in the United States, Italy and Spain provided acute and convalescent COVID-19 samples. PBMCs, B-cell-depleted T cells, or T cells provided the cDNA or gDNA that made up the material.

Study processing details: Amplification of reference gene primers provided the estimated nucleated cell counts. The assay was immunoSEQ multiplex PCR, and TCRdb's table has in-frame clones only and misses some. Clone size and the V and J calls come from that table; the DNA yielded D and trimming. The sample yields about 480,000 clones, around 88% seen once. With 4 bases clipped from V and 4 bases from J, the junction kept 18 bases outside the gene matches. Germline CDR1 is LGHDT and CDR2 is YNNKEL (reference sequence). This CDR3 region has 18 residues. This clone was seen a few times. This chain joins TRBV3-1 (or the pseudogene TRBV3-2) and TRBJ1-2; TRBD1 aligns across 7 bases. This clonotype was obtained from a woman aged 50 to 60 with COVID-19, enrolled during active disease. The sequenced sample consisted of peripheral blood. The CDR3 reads CASSPLPGQDGRIYGYTF. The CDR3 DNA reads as TGTGCCAGCAGCCCCTTGCCTGGACAGGACGGGCGGATCTATGGCTACACCTTC.